The next 2 T cell receptor beta chains were all read from a single sample in a study of blood T cell repertoires in COVID-19. Method: immunoSEQ multiplex PCR; TCRdb's copy keeps in-frame clones and lacks some. The sample has about 120,000 clones, around 87% seen once. The sequencing sample was made of peripheral blood. The receptor set was obtained from a man between 65 and 85 years old with active or convalescent COVID-19.

In its sample, this clone was seen a few times. The V gene is TRBV3-1 (or the pseudogene TRBV3-2), the J gene TRBJ1-6; 10 nucleotides line up with TRBD1. The CDR3 has 15 amino acids. Germline CDR1 and CDR2: LGHDT and YNNKEL (reference sequence). With V trimmed by 4 bases and J by 7 bases, 4 bases remained unmatched. The DNA of the CDR3 is TGTGCCAGCAGCCCCGGACAGGGGGGGAATTCACCCCTCCACTTT. Translating gives CASSPGQGGNSPLHF.

The chain employs TRBV6-4 and TRBJ1-6, with TRBD1 matching over 8 bases. Germline CDR1 is MRHNA and CDR2 is SNTAGT. CDR3 length: 15 amino acids. With V trimmed by 7 bases and J by 6 bases, 8 bases remained unmatched. The CDR3 region is CASKPQGVLNSPLHF. The CDR3 coding sequence is TGTGCCAGCAAACCACAGGGGGTGCTTAATTCACCCCTCCACTTT.